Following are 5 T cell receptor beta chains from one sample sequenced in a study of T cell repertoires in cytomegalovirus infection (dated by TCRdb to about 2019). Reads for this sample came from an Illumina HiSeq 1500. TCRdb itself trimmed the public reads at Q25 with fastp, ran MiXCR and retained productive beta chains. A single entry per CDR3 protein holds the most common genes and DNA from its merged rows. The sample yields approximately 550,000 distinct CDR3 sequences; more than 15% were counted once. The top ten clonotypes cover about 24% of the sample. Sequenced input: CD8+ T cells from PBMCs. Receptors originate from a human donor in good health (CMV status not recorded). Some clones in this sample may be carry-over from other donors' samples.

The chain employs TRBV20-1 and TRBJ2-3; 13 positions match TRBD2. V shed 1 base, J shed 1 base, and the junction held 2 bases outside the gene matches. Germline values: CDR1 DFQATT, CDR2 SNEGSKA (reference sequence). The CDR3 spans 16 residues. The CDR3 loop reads CSARGTSGSGTDTQYF. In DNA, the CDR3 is TGCAGTGCTAGAGGGACTAGCGGGAGTGGCACAGATACGCAGTATTTT.

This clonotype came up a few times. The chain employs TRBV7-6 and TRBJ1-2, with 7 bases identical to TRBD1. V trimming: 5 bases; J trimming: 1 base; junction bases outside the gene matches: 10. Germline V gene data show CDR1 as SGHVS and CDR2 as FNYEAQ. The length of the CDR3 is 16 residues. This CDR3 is CASSGTGQAGNYGYTF. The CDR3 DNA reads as TGTGCCAGCAGCGGAACCGGACAGGCGGGTAACTATGGCTACACCTTC.

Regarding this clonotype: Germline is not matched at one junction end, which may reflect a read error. CDR3 nucleotide sequence: TGTGCCAGCAGCTTAGGACAGGGGGCTTATTGCTACAACTTC. It translates to CASSLGQGAYCYNF. V gene TRBV7-2 combines with J gene TRBJ1-2; 10 nucleotides align to TRBD1. This CDR3 comprises 14 residues. Germline assignment: CDR1 SGHTA and CDR2 FQGNSA.

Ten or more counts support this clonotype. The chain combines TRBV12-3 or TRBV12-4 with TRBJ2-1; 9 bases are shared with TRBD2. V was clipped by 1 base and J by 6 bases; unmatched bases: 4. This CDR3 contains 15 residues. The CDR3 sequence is CASSLESGRLNEQFF. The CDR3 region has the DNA TGTGCCAGCAGTTTAGAGAGCGGGAGGCTCAATGAGCAGTTCTTC.

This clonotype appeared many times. CDR3 bases: TGTGCCAGCACCAGCCGATACAGGGAATCACCCCTCCACTTT. Translating gives CASTSRYRESPLHF. This chain joins TRBV11-2 and TRBJ1-6, with TRBD1 as a possible D gene (6 bases). Germline V gene data show CDR1 as SGHAT and CDR2 as FQNNGV. Trimming removed 7 bases at V and 10 bases at J, with 17 bases between. The CDR3 contains 14 residues.